This T cell receptor beta chain was sequenced during a study of tumor-infiltrating lymphocytes in primary liver carcinoma. Whole-study findings and limits: Compared with tumor region pairs, tumor-adjacent and tumor-blood pairs overlapped less.

CDR1 is SQVTM and CDR2 is ANQGSEA in the germline V gene. Trimming pared 2 bases from V and 8 bases from J, leaving 7 bases between. CDR3 length: 11 residues. This clonotype was observed many times. Antigen specificity is unknown. Co-extracting RNA and DNA was done with 20-30 mg of unsorted bulk tissue as input. TCR beta cDNA came from approximately 540 ng total RNA, primed with a constant-region primer. What produced the TCR beta libraries was three nested multiplex PCR rounds using slightly modified ARM-PCR. PCR rounds one and two used TRBV1-TRBV30 forward primers with a C-beta reverse primer for around 11 cycles each. TCRdb re-derived calls from the multiplex PCR reads in MiXCR, one entry per CDR3 protein. The top ten hold 29% of the sample, which has some 50,000 distinct CDR3 sequences, 70% to 85% seen once.

The origin of this receptor is a middle-aged man with primary liver carcinoma and hepatitis B virus infection. The chain joins TRBV29-1 to TRBJ2-1; D remains unclear. The sequenced sample consisted of liver tumor tissue from sampling region 5. Subset denoted: tumor region T5, tumor centre. The chain's CDR3 is CSVELGYEQFF. As DNA, the CDR3 is TGCAGCGTTGAACTGGGGTATGAGCAGTTCTTC.